This paragraph covers one T cell receptor beta chain sequence. Assay used: immunoSEQ multiplex PCR; TCRdb lists only in-frame clones, some missing. The table lists about 69,000 clones, roughly 79% of them singletons. This record comes from a study of blood T cell repertoires in COVID-19. Study overall: COVID-19 samples, acute and convalescent, were from the United States, Italy and Spain.

The V end was cut by 4 bases, the J end by 3 bases, with 10 bases between. CDR3 length: 13 residues. Looked up from germline, CDR1 is SGHVS and CDR2 is FQNEAQ. The chain is built from TRBV7-8 and TRBJ2-7, with a possible D match to TRBD1 (6 bases). The source of this sequence is a human donor in a cohort sampled during active COVID-19. Sequencing used peripheral blood. The CDR3 DNA reads as TGTGCCAGCAGCTGGATACAGGGCTACGAGCAGTACTTC. Encoded protein: CASSWIQGYEQYF. The full variable domain, in which reference TRBV7-8 and TRBJ2-7 provide the parts outside the CDR3, is GAGVSQSPRYKVAKRGQDVALRCDPISGHVSLFWYQQALGQGPEFLTYFQNEAQLDKSGLPSDRFFAERPEGSVSTLKIQRTQQEDSAVYLCASSWIQGYEQYFGPGTRLTVT.